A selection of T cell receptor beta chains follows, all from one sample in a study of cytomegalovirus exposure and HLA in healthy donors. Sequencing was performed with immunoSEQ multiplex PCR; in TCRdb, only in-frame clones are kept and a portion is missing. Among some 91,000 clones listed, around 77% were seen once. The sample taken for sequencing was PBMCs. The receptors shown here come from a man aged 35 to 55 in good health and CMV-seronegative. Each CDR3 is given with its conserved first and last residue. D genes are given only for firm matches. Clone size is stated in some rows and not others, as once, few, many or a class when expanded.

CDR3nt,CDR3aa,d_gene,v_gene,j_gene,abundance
TGTGCCAGCAGCCCCGGGACTCAGAACACCGGGGAGCTGTTTTTT,CASSPGTQNTGELFF,-,TRBV7-9,TRBJ2-2,-
TGTGCCAGCAGTCACCCCCCTCACGAGACCCTCCACTTT,CASSHPPHETLHF,-,TRBV6-6,TRBJ1-6,-
TGTGCCAGCAGTTCAGGGGGCGGCGAGCAGTACTTC,CASSSGGGEQYF,TRBD1,TRBV6-5,TRBJ2-7,-
TGTGCCAGCAGTTTAAGGGACATGGGTCGGGCTTTCTTT,CASSLRDMGRAFF,-,TRBV28,TRBJ1-1,-
TGTGCCAGCAGCCTTGCCGGGACAGGAGCGGGCGAGCAGTACTTC,CASSLAGTGAGEQYF,TRBD1,TRBV5-4,TRBJ2-7,-
TGTGCCACCCTTGGGGCGTCCACCGGGGAGCTGTTTTTT,CATLGASTGELFF,-,TRBV7-9,TRBJ2-2,-
TGTGCCAGCAGTTTCCGGGGGTTCTATGGCTACACCTTC,CASSFRGFYGYTF,-,TRBV27,TRBJ1-2,-
TGTGCCAGCAGCTTGAGGGTTACGTCCTCTGGGGCCAACGTCCTGACTTTC,CASSLRVTSSGANVLTF,-,TRBV7-9,TRBJ2-6,-
TGTGCCAGCAGCCAGGGACAGGTGTATGGCTACACCTTC,CASSQGQVYGYTF,TRBD1,TRBV28,TRBJ1-2,-
TGCGCCAGCAGCACCCGACAGGGACCAACCGGGGAGCTGTTTTTT,CASSTRQGPTGELFF,TRBD1,TRBV4-1,TRBJ2-2,-
TGTGCCATCAGTGAGTCTAGTGGGAACACCGGGGAGCTGTTTTTT,CAISESSGNTGELFF,-,TRBV10-3,TRBJ2-2,-
TGCGCCAGCAGCTTCTATAATACACAGGACTATGGCTACACCTTC,CASSFYNTQDYGYTF,-,TRBV5-1,TRBJ1-2,-
TGTGCCAGCTCACCACGTCTCGGGCAGGGGACAGATACGCAGTATTTT,CASSPRLGQGTDTQYF,-,TRBV18,TRBJ2-3,-
TGTGCCAGCAGCTTATCAACAGGGGGCACTGAAGCTTTCTTT,CASSLSTGGTEAFF,TRBD1,TRBV7-9,TRBJ1-1,-
TGCAGTGCTATAGGAGCCAATGAGCAGTTCTTC,CSAIGANEQFF,-,TRBV20-1,TRBJ2-1,once
TGTGCCAGTAGTGTCCGGGACAGGGTCACTGAAGCTTTCTTT,CASSVRDRVTEAFF,TRBD1,TRBV19,TRBJ1-1,-
TGTGCCAGCAGCTTAAGTGTTAGGACAAGCTCCTATAATTCACCCCTCCACTTT,CASSLSVRTSSYNSPLHF,-,TRBV11-2,TRBJ1-6,-
TGTGCCAGCAGTGCACAACAGGGCTACGAGCAGTACTTC,CASSAQQGYEQYF,-,TRBV2,TRBJ2-7,once
TGTGCCAGCAGCTTAACGCAGGCTGCTGGCTATGGCTACACCTTC,CASSLTQAAGYGYTF,-,TRBV7-6,TRBJ1-2,few
TGTGCCAGCAGTAGTCTCAGGGCTGGGGAGACCCAGTACTTC,CASSSLRAGETQYF,-,TRBV6-5,TRBJ2-5,-
TGTGCCAGCAGCCTCCGGAGCGGGAGGGGGTACGAGCAGTACTTC,CASSLRSGRGYEQYF,TRBD2,TRBV6-6,TRBJ2-7,-
TGTGCCAGCAGTGATCGGGCAGTAAACAGAGGCTTGCCTAGCGGGAGGGGGTACGAGCAGTACTTC,CASSDRAVNRGLPSGRGYEQYF,TRBD2,TRBV2,TRBJ2-7,-
TGTGCCACCTCAACCGGGAGGGGTTACTATGGCTACACCTTC,CATSTGRGYYGYTF,-,TRBV13,TRBJ1-2,-
TGTGCCAGCAGTTACCGCAGGGTCGGCTATGGCTACACCTTC,CASSYRRVGYGYTF,-,TRBV6-5,TRBJ1-2,-
TGTGCCAGTAGTATTGGCGGAGTGATGAACACTGAAGCTTTCTTT,CASSIGGVMNTEAFF,-,TRBV19,TRBJ1-1,-
TGCGCCAGCAGCTCGACAGGGGACGGCTATGGCTACACCTTC,CASSSTGDGYGYTF,TRBD1,TRBV5-1,TRBJ1-2,-